This is a list of T cell receptor beta chains from one sample in a study of human T cells and chemical hapten exposure. TCRdb recomputed calls from the RACE reads with MiXCR, one row per CDR3 protein. This table has 95,000 to 150,000 distinct CDR3 sequences, approximately 11% appearing once. Material: whole blood, obtained in connection with sensitization to the hapten diphenylcyclopropenone (DPC). Receptors were obtained from a woman aged 45 to 65 with alopecia areata. Some clones in this sample may be carry-over from other donors' samples. The CDR3 runs from the conserved cysteine through the conserved F or W.

v_gene	len	j_gene	CDR3aa
TRBV25-1	14	TRBJ1-2	CASSDSTGTRRYTF
TRBV5-6	14	TRBJ2-7	CASSLDGKTYEQYF
TRBV20-1	16	TRBJ2-2	CSARDLGGSNTGELFF
TRBV30	14	TRBJ2-3	CAWSVQGWTDTQYF
TRBV12-3/TRBV12-4	16	TRBJ2-1	CASSWTGQNSYNEQFF
TRBV19	15	TRBJ1-5	CASNWGQGINQPQHF
TRBV6-4	13	TRBJ1-5	CASTRGAGQPQHF
TRBV7-9	15	TRBJ1-2	CASSLVGEGAYGYTF
TRBV29-1	14	TRBJ2-7	CSVRRTHLSYEQYF
TRBV29-1	18	TRBJ2-3	CSAGDSGRIGGTTDTQYF
TRBV7-9	14	TRBJ2-7	CASSLDPLPYEQYF
TRBV6-6	13	TRBJ1-5	CASSYVKVEPQHF
TRBV2	13	TRBJ1-1	CASTWTRNTEAFF
TRBV28	14	TRBJ2-7	CASSLQGRPYEQYF
TRBV18	15	TRBJ2-4	CASSPRTGGKNIQYF
TRBV3-1	18	TRBJ2-3	CASSQDIRPGGHTDTQYF
TRBV5-4	15	TRBJ2-2	CASSLSGRHTGELFF
TRBV20-1	12	TRBJ1-6	CSARVLGKPLHF
TRBV13	14	TRBJ2-7	CASSTRQGQDEQYF
TRBV12-3/TRBV12-4	14	TRBJ2-7	CASTRGGFLGEQYF
TRBV5-1	16	TRBJ1-4	CASSLVGDPEAEKLFF
TRBV9	13	TRBJ1-2	CASSVATGTERIF
TRBV5-1	17	TRBJ2-1	CASSPTHYASSYNEQFF
TRBV24-1	11	TRBJ1-2	CATSDLFGYTF
TRBV5-1	15	TRBJ2-7	CASSFSGTASYEQYF
TRBV6-2/TRBV6-3	14	TRBJ2-7	CASSAGTISREQYF
TRBV29-1	13	TRBJ2-7	CSAIGDRGYEQYF
TRBV13	15	TRBJ2-7	CASSLGGTGAREQYF
TRBV7-9	16	TRBJ2-2	CASRNGGSSGNRELFF
TRBV7-2	14	TRBJ1-1	CASSFHWQGTEAFF
TRBV10-3	17	TRBJ2-4	CAISDTRAGGPKNIQYF
TRBV5-4	16	TRBJ2-7	CASSLEGSYRTYEQYF
TRBV7-6	13	TRBJ1-6	CASSRNNNSPLHF
TRBV9	16	TRBJ2-1	CASSVGGLQSYNEQFF